This T cell receptor (beta chain) was recorded in a study of glioma-infiltrating T cells after dendritic cell vaccination. On the study more broadly: Patients received autologous tumor lysate-pulsed dendritic cell vaccination between about 2003 and 2013. Patients received three intradermal dendritic cell vaccine injections at biweekly intervals.

Sequenced by immunoSEQ multiplex PCR; TCRdb stores in-frame clones only, minus some. This sample yields under 130,000 clones, of which 81% are seen a single time; about 12% belongs to the top ten. V was clipped by 2 bases and J by 8 bases, with 12 bases between them. Looked up from germline, CDR1 is KGHSH and CDR2 is LQKENI. The CDR3 runs to 14 residues. This TCR derives from a human donor with glioblastoma. The material sequenced was blood, taken before dendritic cell vaccination. This sequence joins TRBV18 and TRBJ1-4; the D gene is possibly TRBD1 (5 bases). The CDR3 bases are TGTGCCAGCTCACCAGGCAGGGTGGAAGAAAAACTGTTTTTT. This codes for CASSPGRVEEKLFF.